The present entry profiles one TCR beta chain with its context. Germline V lookup: CDR1 LNHDA, CDR2 SQIVND (reference sequence). Deletions cut 6 bases from V and 0 bases from J, with 14 bases between. CDR3 size: 15 residues. These data belong to a study of T cell responses to AZD1222 COVID-19 vaccine. The table came from immunoSEQ multiplex PCR; TCRdb's copy has only in-frame clones and leaves some out. This repertoire shows about 150,000 clones, about 93% found once; its top ten account for roughly 5.5%. The sequence derives from an adult in good health. The V gene is TRBV19, the J gene TRBJ1-2; D possibly corresponds to TRBD1 (5 bases). The source was peripheral blood, collected on day 0 of AZD1222 vaccination. The CDR3 reads CASRMTGPTNYGYTF. Here the CDR3 DNA reads TGTGCCAGTAGGATGACGGGGCCCACTAACTATGGCTACACCTTC.